These 6 T cell receptor beta chains were sequenced from one sample in a study of early T cells in non-severe SARS-CoV-2 infection. Using its own MiXCR run on the 5' RACE reads, TCRdb lists one record per CDR3 protein. The sample has 90,000 to 100,000 distinct CDR3 sequences, around 14% seen once; the top ten hold approximately 2.4%. Sequencing used whole blood. These receptor sequences come from an adult who was a healthcare worker with PCR-confirmed SARS-CoV-2 infection or an uninfected control (not recorded which).

This clonotype was seen a handful of times. The chain has TRBV19 and TRBJ1-5; TRBD1 agrees at 8 bases. The CDR3 has 15 residues. CDR1 and CDR2 from the germline V gene are LNHDA and SQIVND (reference sequence). V shed 6 bases and J 0 bases; nucleotides not matched to a gene: 4. CDR3 residues: CASRDRGNSNQPQHF. CDR3 bases: TGTGCCAGTAGAGACAGGGGCAATAGCAATCAGCCCCAGCATTTT. Drawing the rest from reference TRBV19 and TRBJ1-5, the complete variable domain is DGGITQSPKYLFRKEGQNVTLSCEQNLNHDAMYWYRQDPGQGLRLIYYSQIVNDFQKGDIAEGYSVSREKKESFPLTVTSAQKNPTAFYLCASRDRGNSNQPQHFGDGTRLSIL.

This clonotype was counted at least ten times. The DNA of the CDR3 is TGTGCCAGCAGCCACGCGACAGGGAGGGCTCACTATGGCTACACCTTC. Protein: CASSHATGRAHYGYTF. The genes are TRBV11-2 and TRBJ1-2, with 7 bases lining up with TRBD1. Germline trimming cut 5 bases from V and 3 bases from J; bases unmatched to any gene: 12. Germline values: CDR1 SGHAT, CDR2 FQNNGV. The CDR3 has 16 amino acids. Together with reference TRBV11-2 and TRBJ1-2, the CDR3 gives the full variable domain: EAGVAQSPRYKIIEKRQSVAFWCNPISGHATLYWYQQILGQGPKLLIQFQNNGVVDDSQLPKDRFSAERLKGVDSTLKIQPAKLEDSAVYLCASSHATGRAHYGYTFGSGTRLTVV.

This clonotype was counted at least ten times. This chain links TRBV10-1 with TRBJ2-3; perhaps TRBD2 as D (6 bases). The germline CDR1 and CDR2 sequences are WNHNN and SYGVQD (reference sequence). This CDR3 contains 13 residues. The V end was cut by 4 bases, the J end by 3 bases, with 8 bases between. The CDR3 reads CASSGLATDTQYF. DNA for the CDR3: TGCGCCAGCAGTGGTCTAGCGACAGATACGCAGTATTTT.

This clonotype has only a few counts. V gene TRBV20-1 combines with J gene TRBJ1-1; D remains ambiguous. The V end was cut by 6 bases, the J end by 7 bases, with 9 bases between. The CDR3 has 10 residues. Germline V gives CDR1 DFQATT, CDR2 SNEGSKA (reference sequence). As DNA, the CDR3 is TGCAGTGCCACCAATGGTGAAGCTTTCTTT. It codes for CSATNGEAFF.

A few counts support this clonotype. This chain joins TRBV4-1 and TRBJ1-1; 8 nucleotides line up with TRBD1. Germline CDR1 reads MGHRA; CDR2 reads YSYEKL. Losses at the gene ends were 5 bases for V and 0 bases for J; bases not matched to a gene: 8. The CDR3 contains 16 residues. CDR3 nucleotides: TGCGCCAGCAGCTCCCCAGGGGGCGGCATGAACACTGAAGCTTTCTTT. Encoded protein: CASSSPGGGMNTEAFF.

This clonotype has just a few counts. The chain carries TRBV29-1 and TRBJ2-1, with 9 bases that match TRBD2. Germline V gene sequence: CDR1 SQVTM, CDR2 ANQGSEA. J gave up 9 bases and V 3 bases, and 3 bases lay outside the gene matches. This CDR3 has 12 amino acids. This chain's CDR3 is CSVDSGSREQFF. In nucleotides, the CDR3 is TGCAGCGTTGATAGCGGGAGTCGTGAGCAGTTCTTC.